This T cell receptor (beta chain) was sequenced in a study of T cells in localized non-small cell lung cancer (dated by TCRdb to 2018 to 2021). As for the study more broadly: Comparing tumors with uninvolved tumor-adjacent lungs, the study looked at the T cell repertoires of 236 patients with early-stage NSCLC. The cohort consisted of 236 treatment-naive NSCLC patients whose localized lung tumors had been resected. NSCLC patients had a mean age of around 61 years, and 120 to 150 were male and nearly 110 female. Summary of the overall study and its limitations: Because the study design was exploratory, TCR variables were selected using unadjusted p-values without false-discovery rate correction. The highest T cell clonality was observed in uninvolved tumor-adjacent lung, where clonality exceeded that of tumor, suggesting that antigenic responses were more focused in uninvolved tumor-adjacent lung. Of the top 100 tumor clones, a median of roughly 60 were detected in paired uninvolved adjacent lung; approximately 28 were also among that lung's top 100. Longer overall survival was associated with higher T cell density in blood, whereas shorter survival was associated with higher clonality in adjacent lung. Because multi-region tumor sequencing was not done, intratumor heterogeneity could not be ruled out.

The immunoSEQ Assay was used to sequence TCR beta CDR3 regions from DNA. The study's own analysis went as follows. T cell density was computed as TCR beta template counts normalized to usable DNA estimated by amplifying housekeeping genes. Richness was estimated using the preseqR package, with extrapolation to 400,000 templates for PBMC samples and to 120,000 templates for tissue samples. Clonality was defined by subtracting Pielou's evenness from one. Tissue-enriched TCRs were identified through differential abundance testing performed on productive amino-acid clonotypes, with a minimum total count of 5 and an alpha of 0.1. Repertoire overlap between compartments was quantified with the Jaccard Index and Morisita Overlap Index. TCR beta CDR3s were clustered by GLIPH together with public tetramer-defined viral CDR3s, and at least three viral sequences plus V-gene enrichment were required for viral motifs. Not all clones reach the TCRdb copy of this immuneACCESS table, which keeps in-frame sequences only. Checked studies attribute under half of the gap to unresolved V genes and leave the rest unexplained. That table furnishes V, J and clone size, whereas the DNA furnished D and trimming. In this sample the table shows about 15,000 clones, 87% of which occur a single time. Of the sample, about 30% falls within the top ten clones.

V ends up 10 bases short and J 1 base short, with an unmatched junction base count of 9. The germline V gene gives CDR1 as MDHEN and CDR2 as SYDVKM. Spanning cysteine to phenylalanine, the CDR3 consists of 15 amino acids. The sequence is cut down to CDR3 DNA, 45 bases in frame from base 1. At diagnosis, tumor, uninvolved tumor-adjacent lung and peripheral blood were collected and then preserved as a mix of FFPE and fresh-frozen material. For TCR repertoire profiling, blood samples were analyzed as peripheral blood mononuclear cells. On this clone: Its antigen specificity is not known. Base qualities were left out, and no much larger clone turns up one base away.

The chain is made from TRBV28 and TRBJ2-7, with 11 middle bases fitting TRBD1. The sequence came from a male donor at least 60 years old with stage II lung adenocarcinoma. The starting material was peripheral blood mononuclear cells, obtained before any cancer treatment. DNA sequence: TGTGCCATCCAAGAGGGACAGGGGGTTTCCTACGAGCAGTACTTC. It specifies CAIQEGQGVSYEQYF.